Listed here are 7 T cell receptor beta chains from one sample, sequenced in a study of blood T cell repertoires in COVID-19 (dated by TCRdb to the early 2020s). Library creation used the immunoSEQ multiplex PCR assay. The source is immuneACCESS, and TCRdb retained only in-frame sequences with V and J called. Part of the clones is not carried over; for the studies checked, unresolved V genes explain less than half of this, and the remainder is unexplained. The sample table records under 300,000 clones; roughly nine tenths of these occur just once. The ten largest clones take up approximately 4% of the sample. The sample was peripheral blood. The receptor set was obtained from a man between 18 and 29 years old with active or convalescent COVID-19.

This rearrangement joins TRBV27 to TRBJ2-1; D is ambiguous. The CDR3 sequence is 14 residues long. Germline V gene lookup returns CDR1 MNHEY and CDR2 SMNVEV (reference sequence). With 4 bases removed from V and 5 bases from J, the gap between germline ends came to 12 bases. Written as DNA, the CDR3 is TGTGCCAGCAGTTATGTTAGCCCGAACAATGAGCAGTTCTTC. It codes for CASSYVSPNNEQFF.

A single count supports this clone. The chain carries TRBV9 and TRBJ2-7; D is perhaps TRBD1 (6 bases). The V gene's germline CDR1 is SGDLS and CDR2 YYNGEE. The CDR3 length is 14 residues. Between the trimmed V and J ends, which lost 3 bases and 4 bases, there was a span of 14 bases. Here the CDR3 reads CASSARTEGYEQYF. The DNA of the CDR3 is TGTGCCAGCAGCGCCAGGACAGAAGGATACGAGCAGTACTTC.

The V gene is TRBV2, the J gene TRBJ2-7; D may be TRBD1 (6 bases). Germline loops: CDR1 SNHLY, CDR2 FYNNEI. The CDR3 has 13 residues. Deletions cut 2 bases from V and 4 bases from J, with 9 bases between. The CDR3 nucleotides read TGTGCCAGCAGTGAACAACAGGGTTACGAGCAGTACTTC. It yields the protein CASSEQQGYEQYF.

V and J are TRBV6-5 and TRBJ2-7, with a possible D match to TRBD2 (6 bases). Germline CDR1 and CDR2: MNHEY and SVGAGI. There are 15 residues in the CDR3. V was trimmed by 4 bases and J by 0 bases, leaving 13 bases between them. The CDR3 region has the DNA TGTGCCAGCAGTTTCGGGGGTGGGAGCTCCTACGAGCAGTACTTC. This gives the protein CASSFGGGSSYEQYF.

CDR3 DNA: TGCGCCAGCAGTGTCGGCTCCTACAATGAGCAGTTCTTC. Protein product: CASSVGSYNEQFF. The V call is TRBV10-1, the J call TRBJ2-1; D gene ambiguous. This CDR3 is built from 13 residues. Trimming pared 4 bases from V and 0 bases from J, leaving 4 bases between. Germline V CDR1 and CDR2: WNHNN, SYGVQD (reference sequence).

The chain recombines TRBV9 with TRBJ2-7; a possible D gene is TRBD1 (7 bases). The CDR3 contains 15 residues. Germline assignment: CDR1 SGDLS and CDR2 YYNGEE. V was pared by 3 bases and J by 4 bases, with 17 bases between. The CDR3 protein is CASSESSRGEYEQYF. CDR3 coding DNA: TGTGCCAGCAGCGAGAGTTCCAGGGGGGAGTACGAGCAGTACTTC.

This sequence joins TRBV27 and TRBJ2-3; TRBD2 agrees at 7 bases. The CDR3 consists of 15 residues. Trimming took 6 bases from V and 2 from J; bases not matched to a gene: 8. Germline V gene sequence: CDR1 MNHEY, CDR2 SMNVEV (reference sequence). The CDR3 DNA sequence: TGTGCCAGCAGGCGGGGGTCTGCGTTCACAGATACGCAGTATTTT. Its protein product is CASRRGSAFTDTQYF.